Below, 2 T cell receptor beta chains from the same sample are listed, as sequenced in a study of shared clonotypes between healthy human individuals. Terminally differentiated effector memory CD45RA+ cells were excluded by CCR7 positive selection of CD45RO-negative cells. TCRdb keeps only in-frame clones here, not all; method: immunoSEQ multiplex PCR. The data hold 630,000 or so clones, with roughly 98% observed a single time. Sequencing used naive CD8+ T cells sorted from blood. These receptors originate from a man between 25 and 39 years old in good health.

The gene calls are TRBV7-8 and TRBJ2-7; D is unresolved. The germline CDR1 and CDR2 sequences are SGHVS and FQNEAQ. The CDR3 spans 14 residues. The V gene lost 2 bases and the J gene lost 3 bases, with 11 bases spanning the gap. CDR3 protein: CASSLKDLIYEQYF. The CDR3 DNA reads TGTGCCAGCAGCTTAAAGGACCTAATCTACGAGCAGTACTTC. Supplemented by reference TRBV7-8 and TRBJ2-7, the full variable domain reads GAGVSQSPRYKVAKRGQDVALRCDPISGHVSLFWYQQALGQGPEFLTYFQNEAQLDKSGLPSDRFFAERPEGSVSTLKIQRTQQEDSAVYLCASSLKDLIYEQYFGPGTRLTVT.

The chain couples TRBV15 to TRBJ2-7; 7 bases are shared with TRBD2. The J segment lost 1 base and the V segment lost 5 bases, leaving 11 bases of the junction unmatched. In germline, CDR1 is LNHNV, CDR2 YYDKDF (reference sequence). CDR3 length: 16 amino acids. This chain's CDR3 is CATSPPTSQRSYEQYF. As DNA, the CDR3 is TGTGCCACCAGCCCCCCGACTAGCCAGAGATCCTACGAGCAGTACTTC.